This T cell receptor (beta chain) derives from a study of T cell changes during pregnancy in multiple sclerosis. The germline V gene has CDR1 MDHEN and CDR2 SYDVKM. This CDR3 contains 19 residues. V was pared by 4 bases and J by 9 bases, with 23 bases of the junction left unmatched. Repertoires were generated with immunoSEQ multiplex PCR, while TCRdb's copy carries only in-frame clones and drops some. The repertoire holds over 70,000 clones, around 90% seen once, with 1.5% to 2% in the top ten. This chain connects TRBV28 to TRBJ2-3; 9 bases match TRBD2. The specimen was peripheral blood, collected in the first trimester of pregnancy. The clonotype was recovered from a female donor in good health, enrolled as a control in a pregnancy study. Here the CDR3 DNA reads TGTGCCAGCAGTTCGGTCGGCCGCGGGGGGGGCGGGAGGGGAGGCACGCAGTATTTT. Translating gives CASSSVGRGGGGRGGTQYF.